Each of the 2 T cell receptor beta chains below was sequenced from the same sample in a study of T cells after yellow fever vaccination (dated by TCRdb to the late 2010s). In the paper's terms, the treatment or condition label means: live attenuated yellow fever vaccine strain. Library prep was done by 5' RACE. The sequencing machine was an Illumina HiSeq 2500. In-frame beta chains were kept once TCRdb had trimmed the public reads at Q25 with fastp and called clones with MiXCR. Rows are combined by CDR3 protein, so each entry shows the most common genes and DNA. The sample includes 400,000 or so distinct CDR3 sequences, with about 9.9% observed a single time. The ten biggest clones cover roughly 18% of the sample. The sequencing used PBMCs, collected on the day of the first yellow fever vaccination. The origin of the receptors is a man aged 18 to 35 who received the YFV17D yellow fever vaccine.

CDR3 bases: TGTGCCAGCAGTCCCGGACGGGACCGCCGATACGAGCAGTACTTC. Translated: CASSPGRDRRYEQYF. The rearrangement joins TRBV12-3 or TRBV12-4 to TRBJ2-7, with D possibly being TRBD1 or TRBD2 (5 bases each). The V and J ends lost 5 bases and 4 bases respectively, with 18 bases between them. The CDR3 totals 15 residues.

The chain carries TRBV4-2 and TRBJ2-5, with a tentative D call TRBD1 (6 bases). Germline loops: CDR1 LGHNA, CDR2 YNFKEQ. The V and J ends lost 0 bases and 3 bases respectively, with 11 bases between them. The CDR3 runs 15 residues. CDR3 nucleotides: TGTGCCAGCAGCCAAGAAGGGGGAAGGGAAGAGACCCAGTACTTC. Translated, it gives CASSQEGGREETQYF.